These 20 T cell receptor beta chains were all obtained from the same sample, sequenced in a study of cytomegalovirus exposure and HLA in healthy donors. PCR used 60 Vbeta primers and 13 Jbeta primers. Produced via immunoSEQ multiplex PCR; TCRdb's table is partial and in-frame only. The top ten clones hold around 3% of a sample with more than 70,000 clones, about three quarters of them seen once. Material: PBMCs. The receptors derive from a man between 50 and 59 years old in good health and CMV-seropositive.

The CDR3 region is CASTKKGQNTEAFF. In nucleotides, the CDR3 is TGTGCCAGCACCAAAAAGGGACAGAACACTGAAGCTTTCTTT. This chain joins TRBV6-5 and TRBJ1-1; D perhaps matches TRBD1 (6 bases). CDR1 is MNHEY, CDR2 SVGAGI, per germline. The CDR3 sequence is 14 residues long. Trimming took off 7 bases at V and 1 base at J, with 13 bases between the two ends.

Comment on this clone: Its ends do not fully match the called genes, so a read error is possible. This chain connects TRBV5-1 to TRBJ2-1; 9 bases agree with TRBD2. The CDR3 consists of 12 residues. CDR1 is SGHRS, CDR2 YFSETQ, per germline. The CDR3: CASSLEGGRAVF. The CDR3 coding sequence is TGCGCCAGCAGCTTGGAGGGCGGGAGGGCTGTCTTC.

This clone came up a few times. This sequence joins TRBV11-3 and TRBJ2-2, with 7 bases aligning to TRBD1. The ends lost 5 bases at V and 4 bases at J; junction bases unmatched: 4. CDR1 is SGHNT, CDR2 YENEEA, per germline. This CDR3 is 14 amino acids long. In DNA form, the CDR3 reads TGTGCCAGCAGCGGACAGGTGGGCACCGGGGAGCTGTTTTTT. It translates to CASSGQVGTGELFF.

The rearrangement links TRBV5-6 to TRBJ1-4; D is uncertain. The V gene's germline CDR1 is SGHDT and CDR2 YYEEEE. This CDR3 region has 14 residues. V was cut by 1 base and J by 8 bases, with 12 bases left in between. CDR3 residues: CASSLRQTREKLFF. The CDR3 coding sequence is TGTGCCAGCAGCTTGCGTCAGACGAGGGAAAAACTGTTTTTT. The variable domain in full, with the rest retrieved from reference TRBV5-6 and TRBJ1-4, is DAGVTQSPTHLIKTRGQQVTLRCSPKSGHDTVSWYQQALGQGPQFIFQYYEEEERQRGNFPDRFSGHQFPNYSSELNVNALLLGDSALYLCASSLRQTREKLFFGSGTQLSVL.

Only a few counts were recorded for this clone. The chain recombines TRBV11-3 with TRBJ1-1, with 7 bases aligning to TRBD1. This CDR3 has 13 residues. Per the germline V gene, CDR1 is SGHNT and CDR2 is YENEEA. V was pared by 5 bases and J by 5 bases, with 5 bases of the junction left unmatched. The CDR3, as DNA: TGTGCCAGCAGCGTCCAACAGGGGACTGAAGCTTTCTTT. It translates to CASSVQQGTEAFF.

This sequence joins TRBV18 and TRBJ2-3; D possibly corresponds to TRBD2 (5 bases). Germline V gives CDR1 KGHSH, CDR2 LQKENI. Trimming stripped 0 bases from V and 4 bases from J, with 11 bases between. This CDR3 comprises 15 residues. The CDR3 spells CASSPPRGSADTQYF. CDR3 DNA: TGTGCCAGCTCACCACCCCGCGGTAGCGCAGATACGCAGTATTTT.

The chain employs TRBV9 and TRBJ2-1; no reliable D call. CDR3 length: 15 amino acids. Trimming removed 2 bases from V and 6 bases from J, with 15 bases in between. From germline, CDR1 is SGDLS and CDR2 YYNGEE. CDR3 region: CASSVSGGQFNEQFF. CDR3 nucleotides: TGTGCCAGCAGCGTGAGTGGTGGGCAATTCAATGAGCAGTTCTTC.

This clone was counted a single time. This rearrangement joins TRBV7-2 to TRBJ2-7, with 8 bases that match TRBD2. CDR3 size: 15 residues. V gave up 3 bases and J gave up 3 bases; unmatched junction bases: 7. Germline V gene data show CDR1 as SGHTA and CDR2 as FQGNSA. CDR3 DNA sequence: TGTGCCAGCAGCTTGTCCGGGACTAGTCTCTACGAGCAGTACTTC. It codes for CASSLSGTSLYEQYF.

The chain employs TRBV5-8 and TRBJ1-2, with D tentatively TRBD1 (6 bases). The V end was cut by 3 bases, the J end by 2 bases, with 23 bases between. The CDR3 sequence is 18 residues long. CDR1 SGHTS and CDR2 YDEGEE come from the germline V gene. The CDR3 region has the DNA TGTGCCAGCAGCTCCCCCCCGGGACACAAGGCCGGAAACTATGGCTACACCTTC. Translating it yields CASSSPPGHKAGNYGYTF.

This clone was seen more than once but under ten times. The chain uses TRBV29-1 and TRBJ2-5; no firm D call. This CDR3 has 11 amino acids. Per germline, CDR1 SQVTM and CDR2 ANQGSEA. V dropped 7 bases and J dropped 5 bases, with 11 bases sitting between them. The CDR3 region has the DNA TGCAGCGGTGGTTTAAGCGAGACCCAGTACTTC. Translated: CSGGLSETQYF.

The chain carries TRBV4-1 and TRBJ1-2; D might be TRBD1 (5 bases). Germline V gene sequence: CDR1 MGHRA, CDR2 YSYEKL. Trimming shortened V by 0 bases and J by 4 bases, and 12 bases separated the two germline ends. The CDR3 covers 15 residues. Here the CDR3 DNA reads TGCGCCAGCAGCCAAGATAGGGGTCGAGGCTATGGCTACACCTTC. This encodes CASSQDRGRGYGYTF.

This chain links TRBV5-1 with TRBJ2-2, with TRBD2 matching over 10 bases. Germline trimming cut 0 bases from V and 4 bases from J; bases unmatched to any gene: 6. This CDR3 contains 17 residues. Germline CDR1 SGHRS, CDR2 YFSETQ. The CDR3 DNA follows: TGCGCCAGCAGCTTGGGCCTAGCGGGAGCCACCACCGGGGAGCTGTTTTTT. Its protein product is CASSLGLAGATTGELFF.

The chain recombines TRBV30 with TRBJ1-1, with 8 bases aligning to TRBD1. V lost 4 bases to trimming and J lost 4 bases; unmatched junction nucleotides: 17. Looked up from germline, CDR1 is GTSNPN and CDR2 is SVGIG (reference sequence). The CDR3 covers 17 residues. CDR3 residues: CAWTPPAGGYQFTEAFF. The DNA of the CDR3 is TGTGCCTGGACCCCACCCGCAGGGGGCTACCAATTCACTGAAGCTTTCTTT.

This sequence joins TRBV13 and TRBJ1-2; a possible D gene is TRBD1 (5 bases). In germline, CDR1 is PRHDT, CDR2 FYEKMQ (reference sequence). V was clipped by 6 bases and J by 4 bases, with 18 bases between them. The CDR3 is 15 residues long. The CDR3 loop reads CASSSDRGFGYGYTF. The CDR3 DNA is TGTGCCAGCAGTTCCGACCGGGGGTTCGGCTATGGCTACACCTTC.

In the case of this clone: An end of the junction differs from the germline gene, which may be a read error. Here the CDR3 DNA reads TGCGCCAGCAGCCGTGCTACCCTAGGAGGGGCCAACGCCCTGACTTTC. It encodes CASSRATLGGANALTF. This chain uses TRBV4-1 with TRBJ2-6, with D perhaps matching TRBD2 (6 bases). This CDR3 has 16 residues. Germline CDR1 reads MGHRA; CDR2 reads YSYEKL.

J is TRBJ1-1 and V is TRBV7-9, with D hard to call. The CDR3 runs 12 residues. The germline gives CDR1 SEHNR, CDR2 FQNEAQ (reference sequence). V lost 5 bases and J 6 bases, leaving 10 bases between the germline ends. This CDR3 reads CASSPVSPEAFF. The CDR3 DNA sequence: TGTGCCAGCAGCCCCGTTTCTCCTGAAGCTTTCTTT.

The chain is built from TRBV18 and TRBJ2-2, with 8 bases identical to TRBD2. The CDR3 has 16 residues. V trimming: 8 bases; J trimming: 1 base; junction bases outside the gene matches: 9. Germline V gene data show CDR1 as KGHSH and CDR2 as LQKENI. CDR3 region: CASPPIAGLNTGELFF. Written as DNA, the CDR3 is TGTGCCAGCCCCCCCATAGCGGGACTGAACACCGGGGAGCTGTTTTTT.

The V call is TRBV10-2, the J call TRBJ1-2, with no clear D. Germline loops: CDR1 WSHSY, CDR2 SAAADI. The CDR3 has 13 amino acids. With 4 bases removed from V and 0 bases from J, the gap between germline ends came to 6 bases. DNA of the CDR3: TGCGCCAGCAGTGGCGGATCTAACTATGGCTACACCTTC. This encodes CASSGGSNYGYTF.

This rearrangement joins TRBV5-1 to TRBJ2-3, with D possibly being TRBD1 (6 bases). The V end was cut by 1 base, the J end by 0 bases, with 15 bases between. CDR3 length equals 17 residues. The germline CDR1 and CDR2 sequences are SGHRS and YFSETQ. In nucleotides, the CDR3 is TGCGCCAGCAGCTTGCTCTCTGGGACAAAAAGCACAGATACGCAGTATTTT. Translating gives CASSLLSGTKSTDTQYF.

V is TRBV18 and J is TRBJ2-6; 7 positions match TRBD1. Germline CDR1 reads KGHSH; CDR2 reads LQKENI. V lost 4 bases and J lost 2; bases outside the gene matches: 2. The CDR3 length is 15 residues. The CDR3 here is CASSLQGTGANVLTF. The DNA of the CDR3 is TGTGCCAGCTCACTACAGGGGACTGGGGCCAACGTCCTGACTTTC. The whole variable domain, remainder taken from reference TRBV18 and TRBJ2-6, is NAGVMQNPRHLVRRRGQEARLRCSPMKGHSHVYWYRQLPEEGLKFMVYLQKENIIDESGMPKERFSAEFPKEGPSILRIQQVVRGDSAAYFCASSLQGTGANVLTFGAGSRLTVL.